This T cell receptor beta chain originates from a study of blood T cells in healthy people across ages. Study findings and constraints: More naive CD4+ cells and higher diversity were found in long-lived than in aged donors.

This clonotype has ten or more counts. The antigen is undetermined. Sample-barcoded 5' priming and a J-beta primer mix drove a second PCR of roughly 6 to 12 cycles. TCRdb analysed the 5' RACE reads with MiXCR anew, one entry per CDR3 protein. The table includes 590,000 or so distinct CDR3 sequences, about 30% detected once. The CDR3 spans 16 residues. V dropped 4 bases and J dropped 0 bases, with 11 bases sitting between them. Germline CDR1 is SGHRS and CDR2 is YFSETQ. Sample: blood. This chain joins TRBV5-1 and TRBJ2-6; the D is unclear. The sequence came from a woman older than 75 in good health. The CDR3 loop reads CASSPQLNSGANVLTF. For the CDR3, the DNA is TGCGCCAGCAGCCCCCAGCTGAACTCTGGGGCCAACGTCCTGACTTTC.